The 22 T cell receptor beta chains below all came from one sample that was sequenced in a study of blood T cell repertoires in COVID-19. TCRdb's copy holds only in-frame clones and misses some; the assay was immunoSEQ multiplex PCR. The sample contains about 220,000 clones, 80% of which appear only once. The source material was peripheral blood. These receptors were collected from a woman in her 70s with acute or convalescent COVID-19.

This clone was detected once. This chain joins TRBV5-1 and TRBJ2-1; 14 positions match TRBD2. CDR1 SGHRS and CDR2 YFSETQ come from the germline V gene. The CDR3 is 17 amino acids. The junction had 10 bases not matched to a gene; V was cut back by 4 bases and J by 7 bases. The CDR3 loop is CASSPPGLAGGLNEQFF. The CDR3 nucleotides read TGCGCCAGCAGCCCCCCAGGACTAGCGGGGGGCCTAAATGAGCAGTTCTTC. The complete variable domain, with remaining parts taken from reference TRBV5-1 and TRBJ2-1, reads KAGVTQTPRYLIKTRGQQVTLSCSPISGHRSVSWYQQTPGQGLQFLFEYFSETQRNKGNFPGRFSGRQFSNSRSEMNVSTLELGDSALYLCASSPPGLAGGLNEQFFGPGTRLTVL.

This clone showed up just a few times. The V call is TRBV4-3, the J call TRBJ2-1; tentatively, D is TRBD2 (6 bases). The CDR3 length is 13 residues. CDR1 is LGHNA and CDR2 is YSLEER in the germline V gene. The V gene lost 4 bases and the J gene lost 7 bases, with 11 bases spanning the gap. This CDR3 is CASSRLGYNEQFF. The CDR3 DNA sequence: TGCGCCAGCAGCCGACTAGGCTATAATGAGCAGTTCTTC.

This clone came up once. V usage is TRBV27 and J usage is TRBJ2-1, with TRBD1 as a possible D gene (5 bases). The CDR3 is 15 residues long. Deletions cut 3 bases from V and 6 bases from J, with 15 bases between. Germline V CDR1 and CDR2: MNHEY, SMNVEV (reference sequence). DNA for the CDR3: TGTGCCAGCAGTTTTTTGGGTATGGGGCGCAATGAGCAGTTCTTC. Translating gives CASSFLGMGRNEQFF.

The gene calls are TRBV10-2 and TRBJ2-2; 13 nucleotides agree with TRBD2. Germline lookup yields CDR1 WSHSY and CDR2 SAAADI. Germline trimming cut 3 bases from V and 0 bases from J; bases unmatched to any gene: 7. The CDR3 contains 19 residues. The CDR3 nucleotides read TGCGCCAGCAGTGATAAGGGACTAGCGGGGACAGCGAACACCGGGGAGCTGTTTTTT. Its protein product is CASSDKGLAGTANTGELFF.

The chain is built from TRBV11-2 and TRBJ2-1, with a weak D call TRBD2 (5 bases). Between the trimmed V and J ends, which lost 4 bases and 5 bases, there was a span of 12 bases. Germline V lookup: CDR1 SGHAT, CDR2 FQNNGV. The length of the CDR3 is 14 residues. CDR3 coding DNA: TGTGCCAGCAGCTCCGGTCGGGGAGACAATGAGCAGTTCTTC. Protein sequence: CASSSGRGDNEQFF.

This chain uses TRBV4-1 with TRBJ1-2, with D perhaps TRBD1 (5 bases). This CDR3 has 13 amino acids. Germline assignment: CDR1 MGHRA and CDR2 YSYEKL. The V and J ends lost 4 bases and 8 bases respectively, with 14 bases between them. The CDR3 sequence: CASSLEAGGGYTF. The CDR3 nucleotides read TGCGCCAGCAGCCTCGAGGCCGGGGGGGGCTACACCTTC.

This chain joins TRBV5-1 and TRBJ2-3; D is undetermined. This CDR3 has 14 amino acids. Trimming shortened V by 1 base and J by 2 bases, and 8 bases separated the two germline ends. Germline CDR1 and CDR2: SGHRS and YFSETQ. The CDR3 spells CASSLTTPTDTQYF. CDR3 nucleotides: TGCGCCAGCAGCTTGACGACACCCACAGATACGCAGTATTTT.

The chain recombines TRBV6-5 with TRBJ1-1; D is unclear. Germline V gives CDR1 MNHEY, CDR2 SVGAGI. Trimming cost V 10 bases and J 7 bases, with 13 bases left between them. The CDR3 extends over 11 amino acids. The CDR3 DNA is TGTGCCACCCAAGGAGGGTTTGAAGCTTTCTTT. The encoded protein is CATQGGFEAFF.

The rearrangement uses TRBV5-1 and TRBJ1-1, with a possible D match to TRBD1 (5 bases). The CDR3 consists of 12 residues. Deletions cut 5 bases from V and 6 bases from J, with 11 bases between. Germline lookup yields CDR1 SGHRS and CDR2 YFSETQ. This CDR3 reads CASSAGGSEAFF. CDR3 nucleotides: TGCGCCAGCAGTGCGGGGGGATCTGAAGCTTTCTTT.

The chain is built from TRBV5-1 and TRBJ1-6, with 7 bases aligning to TRBD1. Trimming at V came to 3 bases and at J to 10 bases, leaving 13 bases not matched to a gene. The CDR3 covers 16 residues. Germline V gene data show CDR1 as SGHRS and CDR2 as YFSETQ. CDR3 sequence reads: CASSSSGTDGGSPLHF. The CDR3 region has the DNA TGCGCCAGCAGCTCATCCGGGACAGACGGCGGATCACCCCTCCACTTT.

The chain couples TRBV10-3 to TRBJ2-7; the D gene is possibly TRBD2 (6 bases). The CDR3 has 16 residues. Germline V lookup: CDR1 ENHRY, CDR2 SYGVKD. Deletions cut 0 bases from V and 3 bases from J, with 15 bases between. CDR3 residues: CAISESTSGGSYEQYF. CDR3 coding DNA: TGTGCCATCAGTGAGTCGACTAGTGGGGGGAGCTACGAGCAGTACTTC.

CDR3 protein: CASSSDGQSSGNTIYF. CDR3 nucleotide sequence: TGCGCCAGCAGCTCTGATGGACAGTCCTCTGGAAACACCATATATTTT. The chain uses TRBV5-1 and TRBJ1-3, with D perhaps TRBD1 (6 bases). CDR3 length equals 16 residues. The V end lost 3 bases, the J end lost 0 bases, and 13 bases lay between the germline ends. Germline V CDR1 and CDR2: SGHRS, YFSETQ.

The chain recombines TRBV18 with TRBJ1-3, with 7 bases that match TRBD1. The CDR3 totals 14 residues. Losses at the gene ends were 6 bases for V and 4 bases for J; bases not matched to a gene: 6. Germline V gene lookup returns CDR1 KGHSH and CDR2 LQKENI. This chain's CDR3 is CASSITGVGNTIYF. The CDR3 region has the DNA TGTGCCAGCTCCATTACAGGGGTCGGAAACACCATATATTTT.

The rearrangement links TRBV4-2 to TRBJ2-3; TRBD2 is a possible D gene (5 bases). Germline values: CDR1 LGHNA, CDR2 YNFKEQ. Trimming pared 0 bases from V and 0 bases from J, leaving 13 bases between. The CDR3 totals 17 residues. CDR3 sequence reads: CASSQESSRLSTDTQYF. For the CDR3, the DNA is TGTGCCAGCAGCCAAGAGTCTAGCAGACTTAGCACAGATACGCAGTATTTT.

The V gene is TRBV15, the J gene TRBJ2-7; 11 nucleotides match TRBD1. This CDR3 contains 16 residues. V dropped 2 bases and J dropped 5; count of bases not matched to a gene: 8. Germline CDR1 reads LNHNV; CDR2 reads YYDKDF (reference sequence). The CDR3 DNA follows: TGTGCCACCAGCAGATGGGTGGGACAGGGGGTACACGAGCAGTACGTC. This encodes CATSRWVGQGVHEQYV.

The genes are TRBV19 and TRBJ1-2, with D perhaps matching TRBD1 (5 bases). This CDR3 spans 15 amino acids. V lost 3 bases, J lost 2 bases, and 13 bases lay in between. CDR1 is LNHDA and CDR2 is SQIVND in the germline V gene (reference sequence). The CDR3 protein is CASSILPHRNYGYTF. CDR3 nucleotides: TGTGCCAGTAGTATCCTACCTCACAGGAACTATGGCTACACCTTC.

This chain uses TRBV28 with TRBJ1-1; D is ambiguous. Germline-derived CDR1 and CDR2 are MDHEN and SYDVKM. CDR3 length: 13 amino acids. V gave up 6 bases and J gave up 7 bases, with 15 bases separating them. CDR3 coding DNA: TGTGCCAGCAGCCCCTTTGCGGGGTATGAAGCTTTCTTT. Translating it yields CASSPFAGYEAFF.

This chain connects TRBV7-3 to TRBJ2-1, with TRBD2 identical over 10 bases. CDR1 SGHTA and CDR2 FQGTGA come from the germline V gene. V lost 3 bases, J lost 2 bases, and 1 base stayed unmatched. The CDR3 loop spans 15 amino acids. CDR3 sequence (DNA): TGTGCCAGCAGCTTGCTAGCGGGAGCCTACAATGAGCAGTTCTTC. The encoded protein is CASSLLAGAYNEQFF.

This clone was seen a single time. The V call is TRBV12-5, the J call TRBJ1-6; D perhaps matches TRBD1 (5 bases). The CDR3 consists of 17 residues. Looked up from germline, CDR1 is LGHNT and CDR2 is FRNRAP. V was pared by 1 base and J by 8 bases, with 18 bases between. The CDR3 DNA sequence: TGTGCTAGTGGTTTGGATACAGGTCCCAGGGTCCATTCACCCCTCCACTTT. This sequence encodes CASGLDTGPRVHSPLHF.

The table lists this clone with many counts. This chain joins TRBV7-2 and TRBJ2-1; maybe TRBD1 (5 bases). Trimming shortened V by 7 bases and J by 8 bases, and 21 bases separated the two germline ends. CDR1 and CDR2 from the germline V gene are SGHTA and FQGNSA. The CDR3 extends over 15 amino acids. The CDR3 sequence: CASTPSIWGLDEQFF. Here the CDR3 DNA reads TGTGCCAGCACCCCTTCGATTTGGGGCTTGGATGAGCAGTTCTTC.

This clone was found once. CDR3 sequence: CATTRDLTGNTIYF. The CDR3 DNA reads TGTGCCACCACCAGGGATCTAACGGGAAACACCATATATTTT. This rearrangement joins TRBV10-3 to TRBJ1-3, with D maybe TRBD1 (5 bases). The CDR3 covers 14 residues. Germline V lookup: CDR1 ENHRY, CDR2 SYGVKD. V was pared by 10 bases and J by 4 bases, with 17 bases between.

The J gene is TRBJ1-1, the V gene TRBV5-5, with D possibly being TRBD1 (6 bases). This CDR3 is built from 15 residues. V gave up 4 bases and J gave up 2 bases, with 15 bases separating them. Germline values: CDR1 SGHKS, CDR2 YYEKEE (reference sequence). CDR3 sequence reads: CASSPRDNRNTEAFF. The CDR3 region has the DNA TGTGCCAGCAGCCCTAGGGACAACAGAAACACTGAAGCTTTCTTT.